The clone carrying this T cell receptor (beta chain) was detected only a few times. Its antigen is unknown. The CDR3 length is 10 residues. Trimming shortened V by 7 bases and J by 8 bases, and 11 bases separated the two germline ends. Germline CDR1 and CDR2: SQVTM and ANQGSEA. This specimen comes from a study of a mutant IDH1 vaccine in newly diagnosed glioma. This sample's time point: week 35, safety follow-up. In every dose of vaccine, 300 ug of mutant IDH1 20-mer peptide was given alongside topical imiquimod. The donors had new WHO grade 3 or 4 astrocytomas; these were IDH1-mutant and ATRX-lost. Some clones are missing from TCRdb's copy, which holds only in-frame ones; the method was immunoSEQ multiplex PCR. The sample yields tens of thousands of clones, around nine tenths seen once.

V is TRBV29-1 and J is TRBJ1-2, with a possible D match to TRBD1 (6 bases). Sequences were derived from PBMCs, sampled from a glioma patient whose treatment included an IDH1 peptide vaccine. This TCR derives from a man aged 30-40 years with glioma. The CDR3: CSATGNGYTF. DNA of the CDR3: TGCAGCGCCACAGGGAACGGCTACACCTTC.